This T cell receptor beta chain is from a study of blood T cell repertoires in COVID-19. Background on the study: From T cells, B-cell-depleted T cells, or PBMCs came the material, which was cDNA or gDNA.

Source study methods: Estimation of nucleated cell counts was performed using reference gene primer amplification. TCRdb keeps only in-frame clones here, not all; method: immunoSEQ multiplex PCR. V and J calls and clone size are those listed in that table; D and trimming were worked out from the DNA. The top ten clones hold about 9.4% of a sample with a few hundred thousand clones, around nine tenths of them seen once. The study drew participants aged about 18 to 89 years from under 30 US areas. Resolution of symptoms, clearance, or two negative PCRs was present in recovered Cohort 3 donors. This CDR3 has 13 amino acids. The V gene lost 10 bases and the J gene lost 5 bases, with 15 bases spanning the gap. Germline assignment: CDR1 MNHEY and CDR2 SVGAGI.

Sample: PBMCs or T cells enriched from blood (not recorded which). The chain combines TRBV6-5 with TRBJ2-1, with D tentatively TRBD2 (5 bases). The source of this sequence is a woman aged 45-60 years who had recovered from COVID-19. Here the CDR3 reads CAISWTQDNEQFF. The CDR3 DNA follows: TGTGCCATCTCATGGACTCAAGACAATGAGCAGTTCTTC.